This entry features one T cell receptor (beta chain) sequence. This clone was seen just once. Its recognized antigen is unknown. Base qualities are missing; no much larger clone stands one base away. Other DNA sequences in this specimen translate into the identical CDR3. To prepare the library, the immunoSEQ multiplex PCR assay was applied. TCRdb stores this immuneACCESS table with in-frame sequences only. Part of the clones is absent; in the studies checked, under half of the shortfall reflects unresolved V genes, and no reason is known for the rest. The sample includes 100,000 to 150,000 clones, with over 80% observed a single time. Of the sample, approximately 2% is held by the ten largest clones. The record originates from a study of control samples from healthy donors and cancer patients (TCRdb year 2020). Relative to germline, V is 0 bases shorter and J is 5 bases shorter, with 12 bases between their ends. CDR1 and CDR2 are read off the germline V gene as SGHDT and YYEEEE. The CDR3 spans 15 residues, from the cysteine through the phenylalanine. Only the CDR3 part of the read is kept: 45 bases, read in frame from the first base.

The sample comprised blood. The TCR comes from a woman aged 45-65 years in good health. The V gene is TRBV5-6 and the J gene is TRBJ1-5, with no reliable assignment of the D segment. The CDR3 protein: CASSLGGRVDQPQHF. In nucleotide form, the sequence is TGTGCCAGCAGCTTGGGGGGTCGGGTGGATCAGCCCCAGCATTTT.